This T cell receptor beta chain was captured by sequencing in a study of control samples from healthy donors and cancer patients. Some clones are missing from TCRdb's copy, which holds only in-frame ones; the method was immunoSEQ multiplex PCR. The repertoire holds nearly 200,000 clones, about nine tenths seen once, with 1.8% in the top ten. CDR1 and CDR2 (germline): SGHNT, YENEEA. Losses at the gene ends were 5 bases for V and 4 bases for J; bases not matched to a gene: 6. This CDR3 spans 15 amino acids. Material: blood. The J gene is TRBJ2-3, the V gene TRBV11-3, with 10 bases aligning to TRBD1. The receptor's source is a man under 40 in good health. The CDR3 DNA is TGTGCCAGCAGCCCCGGGACAGGGGAGGCAGATACGCAGTATTTT. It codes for CASSPGTGEADTQYF.